The 25 T cell receptor beta chains listed next were all sequenced from one sample in a study of blood T cell repertoires in COVID-19. The data were produced by immunoSEQ multiplex PCR, yet TCRdb's version contains in-frame clones alone and is incomplete. The table has around 470,000 clones, approximately 89% seen once. The sample comprised peripheral blood. These receptors originate from a man between 18 and 35 years old with COVID-19, enrolled during active disease.

The CDR3 spells CATRGTSGRGEQYF. The CDR3 DNA reads TGTGCCACCCGAGGGACTAGCGGGAGAGGCGAGCAGTACTTC. The rearrangement uses TRBV10-3 and TRBJ2-7, with 14 bases lining up with TRBD2. The V and J ends lost 10 bases and 6 bases, in that order; junction bases with no gene match: 8. This CDR3 spans 14 amino acids. Germline assignment: CDR1 ENHRY and CDR2 SYGVKD.

This clone was seen a single time. The V and J genes are TRBV18 and TRBJ2-1; 12 positions match TRBD2. The germline gives CDR1 KGHSH, CDR2 LQKENI. The CDR3 is 16 residues long. The trim removed 4 bases at V and 7 bases at J, leaving 8 bases unmatched. The CDR3 is CASSLRLAGVGNEQFF. The CDR3 nucleotides read TGTGCCAGCTCACTCAGACTAGCGGGAGTGGGGAATGAGCAGTTCTTC.

V usage is TRBV19 and J usage is TRBJ1-5, with TRBD1 matching over 9 bases. The germline gives CDR1 LNHDA, CDR2 SQIVND (reference sequence). This CDR3 comprises 16 residues. The junction had 9 bases not matched to a gene; V was cut back by 8 bases and J by 1 base. In DNA form, the CDR3 reads TGTGCCAGTCAGGTTACAGGGGGCGAAAGCAATCAGCCCCAGCATTTT. Translated, it gives CASQVTGGESNQPQHF.

This rearrangement joins TRBV2 to TRBJ2-7; D may be TRBD1 (6 bases). Germline lookup yields CDR1 SNHLY and CDR2 FYNNEI. Trimming took 6 bases from V and 9 from J, leaving 12 bases between them. The CDR3 totals 11 residues. The chain's CDR3 is CASRNRAGQYF. CDR3 sequence (DNA): TGTGCCAGCAGAAACAGGGCCGGGCAGTACTTC.

This chain links TRBV5-1 with TRBJ2-5; 15 bases align to TRBD2. Germline V gene data show CDR1 as SGHRS and CDR2 as YFSETQ. V dropped 4 bases and J dropped 4; count of bases not matched to a gene: 8. The length of the CDR3 is 17 residues. Written as DNA, the CDR3 is TGCGCCAGCAGCCGGACTAGCGGGGGGGCGGATGTAGAGACCCAGTACTTC. Translation: CASSRTSGGADVETQYF.

The CDR3: CASGGFRNATIYF. The CDR3 coding sequence is TGTGCCAGCGGGGGCTTTCGCAACGCCACCATATATTTT. V gene TRBV3-1 (or the pseudogene TRBV3-2) combines with J gene TRBJ1-3, with D perhaps TRBD1 (6 bases). Germline V gives CDR1 LGHDT, CDR2 YNNKEL (reference sequence). Trimming pared 8 bases from V and 9 bases from J, leaving 17 bases between. The CDR3 totals 13 residues.

This chain joins TRBV19 and TRBJ1-3; a possible D gene is TRBD1 (5 bases). This CDR3 spans 17 amino acids. Germline CDR1 LNHDA, CDR2 SQIVND (reference sequence). The V and J ends lost 3 bases and 0 bases respectively, with 15 bases between them. For the CDR3, the DNA is TGTGCCAGTAGTATTTCCAGGGTTGGACACTCTGGAAACACCATATATTTT. Translating it yields CASSISRVGHSGNTIYF.

The sample holds a few counts of this clone. This rearrangement joins TRBV5-6 to TRBJ1-2; D gene unclear. The germline V gene has CDR1 SGHDT and CDR2 YYEEEE. The CDR3 extends over 14 amino acids. V was cut by 0 bases and J by 0 bases, with 6 bases left in between. For the CDR3, the DNA is TGTGCCAGCAGCTTGGTGGGCGCTAACTATGGCTACACCTTC. This codes for CASSLVGANYGYTF.

This chain connects TRBV5-4 to TRBJ1-2; 9 positions agree with TRBD1. The V segment lost 2 bases and the J segment 7 bases; nucleotides outside the gene matches: 3. The germline V gene has CDR1 SGHNT and CDR2 YYREEE (reference sequence). This CDR3 has 13 amino acids. CDR3 in amino acids: CASSFTGGAGYTF. CDR3 nucleotides: TGTGCCAGCAGCTTTACAGGGGGCGCTGGCTACACCTTC.

The chain carries TRBV5-1 and TRBJ1-1, with 7 positions matching TRBD1. The V gene end was trimmed by 0 bases and the J gene end by 7 bases; junction bases not matched to a gene: 6. The CDR3 has 14 amino acids. Per the germline V gene, CDR1 is SGHRS and CDR2 is YFSETQ. The CDR3 loop is CASSLEGAGDEAFF. DNA for the CDR3: TGCGCCAGCAGCTTGGAGGGGGCTGGAGATGAAGCTTTCTTT.

This chain connects TRBV18 to TRBJ1-5; 9 positions agree with TRBD1. V lost 2 bases to trimming and J lost 7 bases; unmatched junction nucleotides: 6. The CDR3 is 15 amino acids. In germline, CDR1 is KGHSH, CDR2 LQKENI. The CDR3 protein is CASSPGGQGRQPQHF. The CDR3 DNA reads TGTGCCAGCTCACCAGGGGGACAGGGTAGGCAGCCCCAGCATTTT.

This rearrangement joins TRBV10-1 to TRBJ2-7; 10 bases align to TRBD1. Germline lookup yields CDR1 WNHNN and CDR2 SYGVQD (reference sequence). The CDR3 runs 15 residues. V shed 2 bases, J shed 3 bases, and the junction held 4 bases outside the gene matches. CDR3 region: CASSEGTGASYEQYF. The CDR3 DNA sequence: TGCGCCAGCAGTGAGGGGACAGGGGCTAGCTACGAGCAGTACTTC.

This clone was found many times. V usage is TRBV28 and J usage is TRBJ1-3, with D tentatively TRBD1 (5 bases). V lost 4 bases, J lost 0 bases, and 7 bases lay in between. Germline-derived CDR1 and CDR2 are MDHEN and SYDVKM. The CDR3 runs to 14 residues. CDR3 sequence: CASSSGNSGNTIYF. In DNA form, the CDR3 reads TGTGCCAGCAGTTCAGGGAACTCTGGAAACACCATATATTTT. Variable domain in full (rest from reference TRBV28 and TRBJ1-3): DVKVTQSSRYLVKRTGEKVFLECVQDMDHENMFWYRQDPGLGLRLIYFSYDVKMKEKGDIPEGYSVSREKKERFSLILESASTNQTSMYLCASSSGNSGNTIYFGEGSWLTVV.

This chain links TRBV27 with TRBJ2-6; 14 nucleotides align to TRBD2. Germline CDR1 is MNHEY and CDR2 is SMNVEV (reference sequence). This CDR3 region has 19 residues. V trimming: 4 bases; J trimming: 3 bases; junction bases outside the gene matches: 8. The chain's CDR3 is CASSSPGLAGESGANVLTF. As DNA, the CDR3 is TGTGCCAGCAGTTCCCCGGGACTAGCGGGAGAGAGTGGGGCCAACGTCCTGACTTTC.

This clone has more than one count but fewer than ten. The chain is built from TRBV11-3 and TRBJ2-1; TRBD2 aligns across 11 bases. V lost 5 bases and J lost 7; bases outside the gene matches: 7. This CDR3 spans 15 amino acids. From germline, CDR1 is SGHNT and CDR2 YENEEA. CDR3 nucleotides: TGTGCCAGCAGCCTTAGCGGGAGGGCCAGGAATGAGCAGTTCTTC. Its protein is CASSLSGRARNEQFF. The entire variable domain, with the rest obtained from reference TRBV11-3 and TRBJ2-1, is as follows: EAGVVQSPRYKIIEKKQPVAFWCNPISGHNTLYWYLQNLGQGPELLIRYENEEAVDDSQLPKDRFSAERLKGVDSTLKIQPAELGDSAVYLCASSLSGRARNEQFFGPGTRLTVL.

The J gene is TRBJ2-7, the V gene TRBV21-1; the table's D call, TRBD2, was not checked against the DNA. TRBV21-1 is reported as a pseudogene. CDR3 length: 19 amino acids. CDR3 residues: CASSHPTSGGAKAPWEQYF. In nucleotides, the CDR3 is TGTGCCAGCAGCCATCCAACTAGCGGGGGGGCAAAAGCTCCCTGGGAGCAGTACTTC.

The rearrangement joins TRBV7-9 to TRBJ2-5, with TRBD1 matching over 7 bases. The CDR3 totals 15 residues. Losses at the gene ends were 4 bases for V and 5 bases for J; bases not matched to a gene: 10. Germline V lookup: CDR1 SEHNR, CDR2 FQNEAQ (reference sequence). CDR3 region: CASSSQGPFQETQYF. CDR3 nucleotide sequence: TGTGCCAGCAGCTCACAGGGGCCCTTCCAGGAGACCCAGTACTTC. The variable domain in full, with the rest retrieved from reference TRBV7-9 and TRBJ2-5, is DTGVSQNPRHKITKRGQNVTFRCDPISEHNRLYWYRQTLGQGPEFLTYFQNEAQLEKSRLLSDRFSAERPKGSFSTLEIQRTEQGDSAMYLCASSSQGPFQETQYFGPGTRLLVL.

This sequence joins TRBV27 and TRBJ2-7; TRBD1 aligns across 7 bases. CDR3 length: 16 amino acids. Germline trimming cut 2 bases from V and 1 base from J; bases unmatched to any gene: 8. The germline V gene encodes CDR1 MNHEY and CDR2 SMNVEV (reference sequence). The CDR3 loop reads CASSLTGPQGSYEQYF. CDR3 nucleotide sequence: TGTGCCAGCAGTTTAACCGGGCCACAGGGGTCCTACGAGCAGTACTTC.

As for this clone: This CDR3 is also generated by other DNA sequences in the sample. The V and J genes are TRBV6-5 and TRBJ1-1; 8 bases match TRBD1. V shed 2 bases and J 4 bases; nucleotides not matched to a gene: 0. Germline loops: CDR1 MNHEY, CDR2 SVGAGI. This CDR3 region has 13 residues. In DNA form, the CDR3 reads TGTGCCAGCAGTTACACAGGGGGCACTGAAGCTTTCTTT. Its protein is CASSYTGGTEAFF.

The chain recombines TRBV28 with TRBJ1-6; TRBD1 is a possible D gene (5 bases). Trimming stripped 2 bases from V and 7 bases from J, with 9 bases between. The germline V gene encodes CDR1 MDHEN and CDR2 SYDVKM. This CDR3 region has 14 residues. The CDR3 coding sequence is TGTGCCAGCAGTTTAGGAAGGGGCAATTCACCCCTCCACTTT. Its protein is CASSLGRGNSPLHF.

This clone showed up just once. The rearrangement joins TRBV6-5 to TRBJ1-4, with D maybe TRBD1 (5 bases). The V end lost 8 bases, the J end lost 9 bases, and 16 bases lay between the germline ends. Germline CDR1 and CDR2: MNHEY and SVGAGI. CDR3 length: 13 amino acids. The CDR3 region has the DNA TGTGCCAGCGGCCAGGGAGGCGGTAAAAAACTGTTTTTT. This codes for CASGQGGGKKLFF.

V is TRBV2 and J is TRBJ1-6, with D unclear. Germline CDR1 reads SNHLY; CDR2 reads FYNNEI. There are 15 residues in the CDR3. V was trimmed by 0 bases and J by 10 bases, leaving 13 bases between them. This CDR3 reads CASSEAGSGRSPLHF. DNA of the CDR3: TGTGCCAGCAGTGAAGCAGGGTCGGGGAGGTCACCCCTCCACTTT.

The genes are TRBV2 and TRBJ1-6, with D possibly being TRBD1 (5 bases). Looked up from germline, CDR1 is SNHLY and CDR2 is FYNNEI. Trimming cost V 4 bases and J 9 bases, with 22 bases left between them. The length of the CDR3 is 17 residues. The CDR3 DNA is TGTGCCAGCAGTGTCAATCTCGGCGGGGCCGGGGGTTCACCCCTCCACTTT. Its translation is CASSVNLGGAGGSPLHF.

The rearrangement links TRBV5-4 to TRBJ2-3; 15 nucleotides match TRBD2. V trimming: 5 bases; J trimming: 6 bases; junction bases outside the gene matches: 10. CDR3 length: 17 residues. CDR1 and CDR2 (germline): SGHNT, YYREEE (reference sequence). This chain's CDR3 is CASSRTSGGASPDTQYF. The DNA of the CDR3 is TGTGCCAGCAGTCGGACTAGCGGGGGGGCCTCCCCCGATACGCAGTATTTT.

The CDR3 nucleotides read TGTGCCAGCAGCTTAACCCCCGGGGTAGCGGGAGAGACCCAGTACTTC. It is translated as CASSLTPGVAGETQYF. The chain combines TRBV7-3 with TRBJ2-5, with 7 bases lining up with TRBD2. The CDR3 consists of 16 residues. The ends lost 0 bases at V and 4 bases at J; junction bases unmatched: 8. Germline V lookup: CDR1 SGHTA, CDR2 FQGTGA. Together with reference TRBV7-3 and TRBJ2-5, the CDR3 gives the full variable domain: GAGVSQTPSNKVTEKGKYVELRCDPISGHTALYWYRQSLGQGPEFLIYFQGTGAADDSGLPNDRFFAVRPEGSVSTLKIQRTERGDSAVYLCASSLTPGVAGETQYFGPGTRLLVL.